This TCR beta chain emerged from a study of blood T cell repertoires in COVID-19. Study-wide background: Samples came from the United States, Italy and Spain, spanning acute and convalescent COVID-19. Sources were T cells, B-cell-depleted T cells, or PBMCs; the material itself was cDNA or gDNA.

The germline V and J ends were trimmed by 4 bases and 0 bases, with 5 bases remaining between them. The germline V gene has CDR1 SGHRS and CDR2 YFSETQ. The CDR3 extends over 13 amino acids. In the authors' workflow: The assay estimated nucleated cells by amplifying reference gene primers. Generated by immunoSEQ multiplex PCR, the TCRdb table keeps only in-frame clones and is missing some. Clone size and V and J calls were adopted from that table, with D and trimming inferred from the DNA. The table lists some 120,000 clones, roughly 84% of them singletons. Sequenced sample: peripheral blood. The chain couples TRBV5-1 to TRBJ1-3; D ambiguous. The clonotype originates from a man between 40 and 49 years old with acute or convalescent COVID-19. The CDR3 region is CASSPFSGNTIYF. The CDR3, as DNA: TGCGCCAGCAGCCCCTTCTCTGGAAACACCATATATTTT.